These 21 T cell receptor beta chains share one sample of origin, sequenced in a study of T cell responses to AZD1222 COVID-19 vaccine. The table came from immunoSEQ multiplex PCR; TCRdb's copy has only in-frame clones and leaves some out. The table lists 150,000 to 180,000 clones, under 95% of them singletons. The sequenced sample was peripheral blood, obtained on day 0 of AZD1222 vaccination. The receptors originated from an adult in good health.

This chain links TRBV28 with TRBJ2-3, with a possible D match to TRBD2 (6 bases). Germline CDR1 is MDHEN and CDR2 is SYDVKM. The ends were cut back, 7 bases at V and 2 bases at J, with 19 bases in the middle. This CDR3 region has 16 residues. The chain's CDR3 is CASTPRRGSFTDTQYF. CDR3 in DNA: TGTGCCAGCACCCCCCGGAGGGGCAGCTTCACAGATACGCAGTATTTT.

The chain couples TRBV6-5 to TRBJ1-1; D not resolved. The V gene's germline CDR1 is MNHEY and CDR2 SVGAGI. The CDR3 covers 13 residues. Trimming left V 6 bases short and J 6 bases short, with 14 bases between. The CDR3 spells CASRRTEAAEAFF. The CDR3 bases are TGTGCCAGCAGACGGACCGAGGCCGCTGAAGCTTTCTTT.

The rearrangement joins TRBV3-1 (or the pseudogene TRBV3-2) to TRBJ1-1; D uncertain. Per the germline V gene, CDR1 is LGHDT and CDR2 is YNNKEL (reference sequence). The V end was cut by 4 bases, the J end by 2 bases, with 11 bases between. This CDR3 region has 14 residues. In nucleotides, the CDR3 is TGTGCCAGCAGCCTTAAGACCCGTAACACTGAAGCTTTCTTT. Translated: CASSLKTRNTEAFF.

The chain employs TRBV19 and TRBJ1-1, with TRBD1 matching over 8 bases. The CDR3 has 13 residues. The germline CDR1 and CDR2 sequences are LNHDA and SQIVND (reference sequence). The trim removed 6 bases at V and 4 bases at J, leaving 4 bases unmatched. CDR3 residues: CASRRDRITEAFF. The CDR3 DNA follows: TGTGCCAGTAGGAGGGACAGGATCACTGAAGCTTTCTTT.

The chain links TRBV5-4 to TRBJ1-1; TRBD1 matches 7 bases. Germline V gene data show CDR1 as SGHNT and CDR2 as YYREEE (reference sequence). The CDR3 totals 13 residues. Trimming removed 6 bases from V and 4 bases from J; junction bases left unmatched: 6. In nucleotides, the CDR3 is TGTGCCAGCATTGGCAGGGGGTCCACTGAAGCTTTCTTT. Amino acids: CASIGRGSTEAFF.

V gene TRBV7-9 combines with J gene TRBJ2-3; D gene uncertain. The germline gives CDR1 SEHNR, CDR2 FQNEAQ (reference sequence). CDR3 size: 13 residues. V was cut by 1 base and J by 6 bases, with 8 bases left in between. Here the CDR3 DNA reads TGTGCCAGCAGCTTAGAAATGGGGGATACGCAGTATTTT. Translated: CASSLEMGDTQYF.

The rearrangement uses TRBV4-3 and TRBJ1-6; no reliable D call. Trimming shortened V by 0 bases and J by 14 bases, and 14 bases separated the two germline ends. The CDR3 is 14 amino acids. Germline V gene lookup returns CDR1 LGHNA and CDR2 YSLEER. CDR3 in amino acids: CASSQEPSRGTLHF. The CDR3 DNA follows: TGCGCCAGCAGCCAAGAACCCAGTAGAGGCACCCTCCACTTT.

This chain connects TRBV7-2 to TRBJ1-1, with no clear D. CDR1 and CDR2 (germline): SGHTA, FQGNSA. V was cut by 1 base and J by 4 bases, with 7 bases left in between. The CDR3 is made up of 13 amino acids. CDR3 sequence reads: CASSLGGITEAFF. CDR3 coding DNA: TGTGCCAGCAGCTTAGGTGGGATCACTGAAGCTTTCTTT.

This clone was recorded a few times. The chain carries TRBV4-2 and TRBJ1-1, with D hard to call. This CDR3 has 14 amino acids. The germline gives CDR1 LGHNA, CDR2 YNFKEQ. The germline V and J ends were trimmed by 4 bases and 0 bases, with 9 bases remaining between them. CDR3 sequence reads: CASSPGRVNTEAFF. In nucleotides, the CDR3 is TGTGCCAGCAGCCCCGGCCGGGTGAACACTGAAGCTTTCTTT.

The genes are TRBV7-2 and TRBJ1-5; D is unclear. The CDR3 has 16 residues. Germline-derived CDR1 and CDR2 are SGHTA and FQGNSA. The germline V and J ends were trimmed by 5 bases and 4 bases, with 18 bases remaining between them. In nucleotides, the CDR3 is TGTGCCAGCAGCCTCCCTAGCGTGGACGTTAATCAGCCCCAGCATTTT. Protein sequence: CASSLPSVDVNQPQHF. The full variable domain, completed using reference TRBV7-2 and TRBJ1-5, is GAGVSQSPSNKVTEKGKDVELRCDPISGHTALYWYRQSLGQGLEFLIYFQGNSAPDKSGLPSDRFSAERTGGSVSTLTIQRTQQEDSAVYLCASSLPSVDVNQPQHFGDGTRLSIL.

This sequence joins TRBV28 and TRBJ2-1, with D perhaps matching TRBD2 (6 bases). V was pared by 5 bases and J by 6 bases, with 17 bases between. Germline CDR1 reads MDHEN; CDR2 reads SYDVKM. The CDR3 totals 15 residues. In nucleotides, the CDR3 is TGTGCCAGCAGTCGCTCGGCGGGGCGCTCCAATGAGCAGTTCTTC. Translated, it gives CASSRSAGRSNEQFF.

The CDR3 here is CASSFAGGHYGYTF. CDR3 DNA sequence: TGTGCCAGCAGTTTCGCAGGGGGCCACTATGGCTACACCTTC. The chain recombines TRBV27 with TRBJ1-2; 8 bases align to TRBD1. There are 14 residues in the CDR3. CDR1 MNHEY and CDR2 SMNVEV come from the germline V gene (reference sequence). After removal of 3 bases from V and 3 bases from J, the junction contained 3 bases not matched to a gene.

The chain carries TRBV21-1 and TRBJ2-7; the DNA was not compared with TRBD1, the D call given in the table. TRBV21-1 is deemed a pseudogene. The CDR3 has 16 amino acids. In DNA, the CDR3 is TGTGCCAGCAGCAAAGGAGCTACAGCAAAATCATACGAGCAGTACTTC. It is translated as CASSKGATAKSYEQYF.

The chain has TRBV6-1 and TRBJ1-5; 10 bases are a match to TRBD1. The V gene end was trimmed by 2 bases and the J gene end by 12 bases; junction bases not matched to a gene: 10. Germline V CDR1 and CDR2: MNHNS, SASEGT. The CDR3 runs 15 residues. The CDR3 DNA reads as TGTGCCAGCAGTGAAAGGACAGGGGGAACCCCTATCCAGCATTTT. It is translated as CASSERTGGTPIQHF.

V gene TRBV5-5 combines with J gene TRBJ2-3, with TRBD2 matching over 8 bases. Germline assignment: CDR1 SGHKS and CDR2 YYEKEE (reference sequence). The CDR3 has 15 residues. After removal of 3 bases from V and 5 bases from J, the junction contained 8 bases not matched to a gene. The chain's CDR3 is CASSSEGLGGDTQYF. Here the CDR3 DNA reads TGTGCCAGCAGCTCGGAGGGACTAGGCGGAGATACGCAGTATTTT.

This rearrangement joins TRBV9 to TRBJ1-6; no definite D call. In germline, CDR1 is SGDLS, CDR2 YYNGEE. This CDR3 is built from 14 residues. V was trimmed by 5 bases and J by 7 bases, leaving 13 bases between them. The CDR3 DNA reads TGTGCCAGCAGGAGCAACCATGGGAATTCACCCCTCCACTTT. It specifies CASRSNHGNSPLHF.

V is TRBV7-6 and J is TRBJ2-2, with TRBD2 identical over 13 bases. The germline gives CDR1 SGHVS, CDR2 FNYEAQ. J gave up 4 bases and V 6 bases, and 14 bases lay outside the gene matches. The CDR3 is 19 amino acids. The CDR3 DNA follows: TGTGCCAGCAGTTTTACTAGCGGGAGGGCCTTGAGTAGCACCGGGGAGCTGTTTTTT. Protein sequence: CASSFTSGRALSSTGELFF.

Regarding this clone: At one of its ends the junction is not consistent with the germline gene, which may arise from a read error. The chain carries TRBV7-7 and TRBJ2-1, with 8 bases matching TRBD1. The CDR3 is made up of 16 amino acids. CDR1 is SSHAT and CDR2 is FNYEAQ in the germline V gene (reference sequence). The CDR3 region is CASSPTLGQGTNEQFF. The CDR3 DNA is TGTGCTAGCAGCCCCACCCTCGGACAGGGCACCAATGAGCAGTTCTTC.

V and J are TRBV7-3 and TRBJ2-7, with TRBD2 identical over 9 bases. Germline V gene sequence: CDR1 SGHTA, CDR2 FQGTGA. This CDR3 is built from 13 residues. J gave up 6 bases and V 5 bases, and 5 bases lay outside the gene matches. In nucleotides, the CDR3 is TGTGCCAGCAGCCCGGCGGGAGGGCTCGAGCAGTACTTC. Protein sequence: CASSPAGGLEQYF.

The genes are TRBV3-1 (or the pseudogene TRBV3-2) and TRBJ1-6; tentative D call: TRBD1 (6 bases). Germline V lookup: CDR1 LGHDT, CDR2 YNNKEL (reference sequence). Trimming removed 4 bases at V and 7 bases at J, with 17 bases between. The CDR3 is 16 residues long. The CDR3 DNA sequence: TGTGCCAGCAGCCTCCTGGGGGGGGCAAGGAATTCACCCCTCCACTTT. This gives the protein CASSLLGGARNSPLHF.

The gene calls are TRBV4-1 and TRBJ2-7; D gene uncertain. Trimming left V 1 base short and J 6 bases short, with 7 bases between. This CDR3 is 12 amino acids long. CDR1 is MGHRA and CDR2 is YSYEKL in the germline V gene. CDR3 in amino acids: CASSQGSSEQYF. The CDR3 nucleotides read TGCGCCAGCAGCCAAGGGAGCTCCGAGCAGTACTTC.